The rows below give T cell receptor beta chains drawn from one sample of a study of cytomegalovirus exposure and HLA in healthy donors. Profiled with immunoSEQ multiplex PCR; TCRdb holds only in-frame clones, not every one. The profile shows some 250,000 clones, around 80% of them singletons. The sequenced sample was PBMCs. The receptors derive from a woman aged 40-49 years in good health and CMV-seropositive. CDR3s include the opening cysteine and the closing phenylalanine or tryptophan. D genes are given only for firm matches. Size values are once, few and many counts, or a class for expanded clones, and some rows have none.

TRBJ2-5 | TRBV29-1 | TRBD1 | - | TGCAGCGTGGCCTTGACAGGGAACCAAGAGACCCAGTACTTC | CSVALTGNQETQYF
TRBJ2-5 | TRBV13 | TRBD2 | - | TGTGCCAGCAGCTTAGAGGCGCGGGGGGCGGAGACCCAGTACTTC | CASSLEARGAETQYF
TRBJ2-1 | TRBV7-2 | TRBD2 | - | TGTGCCAGCGGGCTGACTAGCGGGGGGCACAATGAGCAGTTCTTC | CASGLTSGGHNEQFF
TRBJ1-1 | TRBV7-6 | - | - | TGTGCCAGCAGCTCGGACAGGAACACTGAAGCTTTCTTT | CASSSDRNTEAFF
TRBJ2-1 | TRBV10-2 | TRBD1 | - | TGCGCCAGCAGTGACAGGGGGCGAAGGAATGAGCAGTTCTTC | CASSDRGRRNEQFF
TRBJ1-2 | TRBV7-8 | TRBD1 | - | TGTGCCAGCAGCCCGTCCCGGACAGGGGTCGTCTATGGCTACACCTTC | CASSPSRTGVVYGYTF
TRBJ2-1 | TRBV10-1 | TRBD2 | - | TGCGCCAGCAGTGAGATCCTAGCGGGAAACTACAATGAGCAGTTCTTC | CASSEILAGNYNEQFF
TRBJ2-1 | TRBV19 | TRBD2 | once | TGTGCCAGTAGTTGGGAGCGGGGGGACTACAATGAGCAGTTCTTC | CASSWERGDYNEQFF
TRBJ1-3 | TRBV14 | - | - | TGTGCCAGCAGCCAAAGAGGAACCTCTAAGAACACCATATATTTT | CASSQRGTSKNTIYF
TRBJ2-2 | TRBV6-1 | TRBD1 | - | TGTGCCACCCGGGACAGGGTGTTTGAGAACGGGGAGCTGTTTTTT | CATRDRVFENGELFF
TRBJ1-2 | TRBV10-3 | - | - | TGTGCCATCAGTAGACAGCAAGATAACTATGGCTACACCTTC | CAISRQQDNYGYTF
TRBJ2-7 | TRBV4-1 | TRBD1 | - | TGCGCCAGCAGCCAGGGAGACAGGGGACGGTACGAGCAGTACTTC | CASSQGDRGRYEQYF
TRBJ2-1 | TRBV6-5 | TRBD2 | - | TGTGCCAGCAGTTACCGCGGGAGGATATCCTACAATGAGCAGTTCTTC | CASSYRGRISYNEQFF
TRBJ2-1 | TRBV9 | TRBD2 | - | TGTGCCAGCAGCCCCAGGGCGGGAGTATCCTACAATGAGCAGTTCTTC | CASSPRAGVSYNEQFF
TRBJ1-5 | TRBV15 | - | - | TGTGCCACCAGCAGGGACAGTCAAAGTCGGCAGCCCCAGCATTTT | CATSRDSQSRQPQHF
TRBJ2-5 | TRBV19 | TRBD1 | - | TGTGCTAGTAGTATCCTCCGGACAGGGAAAGGGGGCCCCAAAGAGACCCAGTACTTC | CASSILRTGKGGPKETQYF
TRBJ1-4 | TRBV4-1 | TRBD1 | - | TGCGCCAGCAGCCCATCGACAGGGAACGAGCATGAAAAACTGTTTTTT | CASSPSTGNEHEKLFF
TRBJ2-1 | TRBV7-9 | TRBD2 | - | TGTGCCAGCAGTTCGCTCTGGACTAGCGTGGACAATGAGCAGTTCTTC | CASSSLWTSVDNEQFF
TRBJ2-2 | TRBV6-5 | - | once | TGTGCCAGCCGACGGCGGAGTACCGGGGAGCTGTTTTTT | CASRRRSTGELFF
TRBJ2-7 | TRBV7-2 | TRBD2 | - | TGTGCCAGCAGCTTGATAACTAGCGGAACCTACGAGCAGTACTTC | CASSLITSGTYEQYF
TRBJ2-3 | TRBV30 | - | once | TGTGCCTGGAGTGTCCTAGATACGCAGTATTTT | CAWSVLDTQYF
TRBJ1-1 | TRBV30 | - | - | TGTGCCTGGAGTTTTCAGGGGCGTTTAGCTTTCTTT | CAWSFQGRLAFF
TRBJ2-7 | TRBV6-1 | - | - | TGTGCCAGCAGTGAAGATCCCGCGAGGTCCGAGCAGTACTTC | CASSEDPARSEQYF
TRBJ1-1 | TRBV30 | - | - | TGTGCCTGGAGTGACCCTCGACAATGGACTGAAGCTTTCTTT | CAWSDPRQWTEAFF
TRBJ2-5 | TRBV13 | TRBD2 | - | TGTGCCAGCAGCATTGGACTAGTTGTGGAGACCCAGTACTTC | CASSIGLVVETQYF
TRBJ1-5 | TRBV19 | - | - | TGTGCCAGTAGTATGCAGGGTACTCAGCCCCAGCATTTT | CASSMQGTQPQHF
TRBJ2-1 | TRBV7-6 | - | - | TGTGCCAGCAGCTTAGCGGACAGCGGGAACATTAGTGAGCAGTTCTTC | CASSLADSGNISEQFF
TRBJ1-3 | TRBV5-1 | - | few | TGCGCCAGCAGGAGGGGGGGTCTGGACAGCTCCTCTGGAAACACCATATATTTT | CASRRGGLDSSSGNTIYF
TRBJ1-2 | TRBV9 | TRBD1 | - | TGTGCCAGCAGACGAAGAGGGGGCGAGAGGTATGGCTACACCTTC | CASRRRGGERYGYTF
TRBJ1-4 | TRBV5-1 | - | - | TGCGCCAGCAGCTTGAGGACAGTGGGGGCGGAAAAACTGTTTTTT | CASSLRTVGAEKLFF